This TCR beta chain was retrieved from a study of shared clonotypes between healthy human individuals. Regarding this clone: The antigen remains unidentified.

Generated by immunoSEQ multiplex PCR, the TCRdb table keeps only in-frame clones and is missing some. The data hold fewer than 3 million clones, with around 90% observed a single time. Findings and limits, study-wide: Rarefaction indicated that sorted-subset sequencing remained incomplete although depth was large. The naive CD4 repertoires of several donors were compared, and around 5% of clonotypes were shared.

The CDR3 consists of 17 residues. V lost 3 bases and J lost 5; bases outside the gene matches: 8. Germline V gene data show CDR1 as SGHDN and CDR2 as FVKESK. This clonotype originated in a man aged 18 to 29 in good health. Some clones in this sample may be carry-over from other donors' samples. The gene calls are TRBV14 and TRBJ2-2, with TRBD2 matching over 11 bases. Material: naive CD4+ T cells from PBMCs. Noted subset: CD45RA+ positively selected. The CDR3 bases are TGTGCCAGCAGCCAGAAGGGACTAGCGGTTTATACCGGGGAGCTGTTTTTT. Its translation is CASSQKGLAVYTGELFF.